The text below deals with one T cell receptor beta chain. Its specificity is not known. The data belong to a study of cytomegalovirus exposure and HLA in healthy donors. In the study overall: A preliminary data release comprised tens of millions of unique TCRs obtained from HLA-typed donors.

Germline CDR1 reads MDHEN; CDR2 reads SYDVKM. This CDR3 spans 15 amino acids. J gave up 4 bases and V 5 bases, and 8 bases lay outside the gene matches. PCR amplification relied on 60 Vbeta primers (plus 13 Jbeta primers). The data were produced by immunoSEQ multiplex PCR, yet TCRdb's version contains in-frame clones alone and is incomplete. This sample has over 250,000 clones, with more than 80% found just once. Study-wide findings and caveats: Later analysis identified over 15,000 TCR beta sequences associated with HLA alleles, using a false discovery rate threshold of 0.05. A few CMV-associated chains proved CMV antigen-specific in vitro. The authors later found TCR association rates varying by HLA locus, with DRB1 most and HLA-C fewest.

Sequencing was performed on PBMCs. The receptor was derived from a man aged 35-49 years in good health and CMV-seropositive. This sequence joins TRBV28 and TRBJ1-1, with TRBD1 identical over 9 bases. The chain's CDR3 is CASSPAGTGSTEAFF. The DNA for the CDR3 is TGTGCCAGCAGTCCCGCGGGGACAGGGTCCACTGAAGCTTTCTTT.